This TCR beta chain came from a study of brain metastases from non-small cell lung cancer. Study-level findings and limits: Expanded T-cell clones appeared in 50% to 80% of brain metastases over primaries. Compared with primary tumors, brain metastases showed less T-cell infiltration. Brain metastases shared most TCR repertoire with primaries, with sparse T cells.

In regard to this clone: Its target is not known.

Assay used: immunoSEQ multiplex PCR; TCRdb lists only in-frame clones, some missing. In the table there are under 1,500 clones, about three quarters of which are singletons. V was cut by 5 bases and J by 0 bases, with 11 bases left in between. The CDR3 covers 13 residues. Germline-derived CDR1 and CDR2 are GTSNPN and SVGIG (reference sequence). This clonotype was obtained from a donor at least 40 years old with non-small cell lung cancer. Input material: tissue from a brain metastasis. The J gene is TRBJ2-7, the V gene TRBV30; the D call may be TRBD1 or TRBD2 (5 bases each). The chain's CDR3 is CAWEGGHSYEQYF. In nucleotides, the CDR3 is TGTGCCTGGGAGGGCGGACACTCCTACGAGCAGTACTTC.